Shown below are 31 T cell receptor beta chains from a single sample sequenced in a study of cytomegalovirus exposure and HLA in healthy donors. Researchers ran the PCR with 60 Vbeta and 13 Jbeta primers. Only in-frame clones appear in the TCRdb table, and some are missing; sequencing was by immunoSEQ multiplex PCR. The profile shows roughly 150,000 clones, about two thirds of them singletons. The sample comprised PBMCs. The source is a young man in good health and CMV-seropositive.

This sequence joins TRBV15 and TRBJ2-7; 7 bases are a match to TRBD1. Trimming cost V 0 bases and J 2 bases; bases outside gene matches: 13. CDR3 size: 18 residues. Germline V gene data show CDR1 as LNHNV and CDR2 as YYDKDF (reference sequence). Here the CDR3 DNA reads TGTGCCACCAGCAGAGAATACAGTCGGACAGGCCTTACCTACGAGCAGTACTTC. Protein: CATSREYSRTGLTYEQYF.

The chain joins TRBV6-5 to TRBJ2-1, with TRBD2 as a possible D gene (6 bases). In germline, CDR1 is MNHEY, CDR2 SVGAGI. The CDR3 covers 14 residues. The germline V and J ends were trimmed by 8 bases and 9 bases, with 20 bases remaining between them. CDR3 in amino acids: CASERTVTGGEQFF. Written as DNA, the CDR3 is TGTGCCAGCGAGAGAACCGTCACCGGGGGTGAGCAGTTCTTC.

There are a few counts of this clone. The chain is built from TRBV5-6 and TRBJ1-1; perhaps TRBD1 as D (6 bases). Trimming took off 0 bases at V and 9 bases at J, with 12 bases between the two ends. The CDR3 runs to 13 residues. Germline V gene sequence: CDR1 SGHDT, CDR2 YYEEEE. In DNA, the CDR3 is TGTGCCAGCAGCTTGGGGCAGGGGTTTCAAGCTTTCTTT. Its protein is CASSLGQGFQAFF.

CDR3 sequence (DNA): TGTGCCAGCAGGAAGGGAGGGTTCTACGAGCAGTACTTC. This translates into CASRKGGFYEQYF. The chain carries TRBV6-1 and TRBJ2-7; 7 bases agree with TRBD2. There are 13 residues in the CDR3. Germline-derived CDR1 and CDR2 are MNHNS and SASEGT. The V and J ends lost 6 bases and 3 bases, in that order; junction bases with no gene match: 5.

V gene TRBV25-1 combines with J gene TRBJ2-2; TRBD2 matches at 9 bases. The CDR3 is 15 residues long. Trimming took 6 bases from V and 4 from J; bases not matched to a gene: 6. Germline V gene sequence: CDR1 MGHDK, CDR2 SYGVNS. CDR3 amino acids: CASRSGTSFTGELFF. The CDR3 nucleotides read TGTGCCAGCAGGTCCGGGACTAGCTTCACCGGGGAGCTGTTTTTT.

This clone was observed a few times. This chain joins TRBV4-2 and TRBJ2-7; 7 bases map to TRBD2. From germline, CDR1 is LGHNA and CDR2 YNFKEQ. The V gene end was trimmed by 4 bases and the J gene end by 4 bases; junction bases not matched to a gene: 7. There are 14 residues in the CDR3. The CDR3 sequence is CASSPAEAGYEQYF. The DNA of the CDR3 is TGTGCCAGCAGCCCCGCCGAAGCGGGATACGAGCAGTACTTC.

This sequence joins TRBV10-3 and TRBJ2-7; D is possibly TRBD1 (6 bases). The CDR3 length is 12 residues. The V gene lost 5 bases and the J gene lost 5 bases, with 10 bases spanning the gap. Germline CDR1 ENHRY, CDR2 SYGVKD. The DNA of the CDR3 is TGTGCCATCAGTCAGGGGAAGAACGAGCAGTACTTC. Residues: CAISQGKNEQYF.

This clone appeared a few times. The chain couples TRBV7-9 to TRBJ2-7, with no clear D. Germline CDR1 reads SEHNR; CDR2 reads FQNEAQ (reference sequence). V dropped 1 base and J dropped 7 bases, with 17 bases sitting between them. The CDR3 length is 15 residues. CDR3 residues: CASSLETYTTLEQYF. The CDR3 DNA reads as TGTGCCAGCAGCTTAGAAACATATACTACGTTGGAGCAGTACTTC.

The CDR3 bases are TGTGCCAGCAGTGAACTTTCAGGGTTTGCAGATACGCAGTATTTT. Encoded protein: CASSELSGFADTQYF. This rearrangement joins TRBV2 to TRBJ2-3, with a weak D call TRBD1 (5 bases). V gave up 2 bases and J gave up 4 bases, with 13 bases separating them. Looked up from germline, CDR1 is SNHLY and CDR2 is FYNNEI. This CDR3 contains 15 residues.

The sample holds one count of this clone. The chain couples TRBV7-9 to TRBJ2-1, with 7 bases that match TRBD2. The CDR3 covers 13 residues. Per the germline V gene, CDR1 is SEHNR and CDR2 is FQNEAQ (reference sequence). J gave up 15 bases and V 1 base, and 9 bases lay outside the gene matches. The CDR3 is CASSLVTSGITFF. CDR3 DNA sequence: TGTGCCAGCAGCTTAGTCACCAGCGGGATAACGTTCTTC.

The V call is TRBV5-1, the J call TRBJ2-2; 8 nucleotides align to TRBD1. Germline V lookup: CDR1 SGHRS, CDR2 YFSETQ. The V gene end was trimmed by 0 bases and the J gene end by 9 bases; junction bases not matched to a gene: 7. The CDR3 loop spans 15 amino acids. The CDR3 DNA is TGCGCCAGCAGCTTGGAAGTAGGGACAGGTCGGGAGCTGTTTTTT. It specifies CASSLEVGTGRELFF.

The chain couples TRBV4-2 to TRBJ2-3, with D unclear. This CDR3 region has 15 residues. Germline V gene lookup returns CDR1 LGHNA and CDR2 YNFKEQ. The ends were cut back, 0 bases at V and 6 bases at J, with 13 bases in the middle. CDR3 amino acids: CASSQDGLTGDTQYF. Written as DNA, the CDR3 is TGTGCCAGCAGCCAAGACGGGTTGACTGGGGATACGCAGTATTTT.

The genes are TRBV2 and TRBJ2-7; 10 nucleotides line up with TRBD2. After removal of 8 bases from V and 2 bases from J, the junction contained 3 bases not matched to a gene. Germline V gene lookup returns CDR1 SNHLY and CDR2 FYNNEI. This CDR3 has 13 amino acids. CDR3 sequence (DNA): TGTGCCAGCCGGACTAGCGGCGCCTACGAGCAGTACTTC. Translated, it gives CASRTSGAYEQYF.

The CDR3 DNA is TGTGCCAGCAGCCGCGCGGGACAGTTCAATGAGCAGTTCTTC. Translation gives CASSRAGQFNEQFF. The chain recombines TRBV7-9 with TRBJ2-1; tentatively, D is TRBD1 (7 bases). V gave up 5 bases and J gave up 6 bases, with 14 bases separating them. This CDR3 is 14 amino acids long. In germline, CDR1 is SEHNR, CDR2 FQNEAQ (reference sequence).

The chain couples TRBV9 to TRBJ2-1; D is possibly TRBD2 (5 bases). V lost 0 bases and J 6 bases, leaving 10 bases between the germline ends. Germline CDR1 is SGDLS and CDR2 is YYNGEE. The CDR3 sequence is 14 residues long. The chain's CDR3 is CASSVVVRANEQFF. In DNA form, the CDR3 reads TGTGCCAGCAGCGTAGTGGTGCGGGCCAATGAGCAGTTCTTC.

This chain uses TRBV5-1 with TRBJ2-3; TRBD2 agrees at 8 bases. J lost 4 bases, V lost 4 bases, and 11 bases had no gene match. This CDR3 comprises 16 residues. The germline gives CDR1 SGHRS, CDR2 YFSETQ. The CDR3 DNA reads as TGCGCCAGCAGCCCAGCAACTAGCGGACTTGCAGATACGCAGTATTTT. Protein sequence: CASSPATSGLADTQYF. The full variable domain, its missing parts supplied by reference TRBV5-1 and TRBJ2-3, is KAGVTQTPRYLIKTRGQQVTLSCSPISGHRSVSWYQQTPGQGLQFLFEYFSETQRNKGNFPGRFSGRQFSNSRSEMNVSTLELGDSALYLCASSPATSGLADTQYFGPGTRLTVL.

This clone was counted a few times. This CDR3 is CASSPPGGKHNEQFF. DNA for the CDR3: TGTGCCAGCAGCCCCCCTGGGGGGAAGCACAATGAGCAGTTCTTC. V and J are TRBV7-9 and TRBJ2-1, with a tentative D call TRBD2 (6 bases). CDR1 and CDR2 (germline): SEHNR, FQNEAQ (reference sequence). The CDR3 contains 15 residues. Trimming stripped 5 bases from V and 5 bases from J, with 16 bases between.

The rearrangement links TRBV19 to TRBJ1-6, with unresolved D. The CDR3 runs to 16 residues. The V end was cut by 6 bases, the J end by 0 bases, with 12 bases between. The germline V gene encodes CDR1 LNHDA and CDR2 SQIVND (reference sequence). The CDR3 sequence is CASRKRTGSYNSPLHF. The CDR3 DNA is TGTGCCAGTAGGAAAAGAACCGGCTCCTATAATTCACCCCTCCACTTT.

CDR3 nucleotide sequence: TGTGCCAGCAGCCCATCCCGGGGGGACCAAAGGAGCTACGAGCAGTACTTC. Encoded protein: CASSPSRGDQRSYEQYF. This chain uses TRBV4-2 with TRBJ2-7; 7 bases map to TRBD2. The CDR3 is made up of 17 amino acids. The V segment lost 4 bases and the J segment 3 bases; nucleotides outside the gene matches: 15. Germline-derived CDR1 and CDR2 are LGHNA and YNFKEQ.

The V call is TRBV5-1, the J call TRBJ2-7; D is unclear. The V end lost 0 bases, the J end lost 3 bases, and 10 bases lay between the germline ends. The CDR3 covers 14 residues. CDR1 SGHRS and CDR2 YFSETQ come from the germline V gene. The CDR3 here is CASSLGFGSYEQYF. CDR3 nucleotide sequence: TGCGCCAGCAGCTTGGGGTTTGGCAGCTACGAGCAGTACTTC.

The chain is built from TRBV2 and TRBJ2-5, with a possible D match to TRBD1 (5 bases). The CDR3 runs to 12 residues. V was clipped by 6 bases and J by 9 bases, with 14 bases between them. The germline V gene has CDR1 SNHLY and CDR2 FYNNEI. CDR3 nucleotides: TGTGCCAGCAGGGGGAACAGGCTGGCCCAGTACTTC. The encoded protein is CASRGNRLAQYF.

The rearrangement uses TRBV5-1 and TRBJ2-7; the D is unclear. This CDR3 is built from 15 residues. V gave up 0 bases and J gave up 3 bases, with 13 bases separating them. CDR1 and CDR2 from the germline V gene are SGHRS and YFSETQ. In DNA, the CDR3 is TGCGCCAGCAGCTTGGACAGCACGCAGTACTACGAGCAGTACTTC. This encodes CASSLDSTQYYEQYF.

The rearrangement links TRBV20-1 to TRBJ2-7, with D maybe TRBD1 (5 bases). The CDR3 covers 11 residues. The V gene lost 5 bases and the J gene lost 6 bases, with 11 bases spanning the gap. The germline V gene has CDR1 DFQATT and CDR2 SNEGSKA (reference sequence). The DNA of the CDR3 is TGCAGTGCTGATCTAGACAGCGAGCAGTACTTC. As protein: CSADLDSEQYF.

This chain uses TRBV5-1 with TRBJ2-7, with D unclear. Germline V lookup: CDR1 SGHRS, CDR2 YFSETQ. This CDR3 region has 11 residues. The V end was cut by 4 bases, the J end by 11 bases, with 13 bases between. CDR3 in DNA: TGCGCCAGCAGCCCCGGTGACACGGAGTACTTC. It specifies CASSPGDTEYF.

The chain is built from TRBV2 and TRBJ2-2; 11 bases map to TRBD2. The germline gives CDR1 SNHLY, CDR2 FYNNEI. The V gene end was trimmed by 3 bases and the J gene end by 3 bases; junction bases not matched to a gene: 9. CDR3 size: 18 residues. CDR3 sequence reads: CASSERFRLAGYTGELFF. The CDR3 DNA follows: TGTGCCAGCAGTGAGCGGTTCCGACTAGCGGGGTACACCGGGGAGCTGTTTTTT.

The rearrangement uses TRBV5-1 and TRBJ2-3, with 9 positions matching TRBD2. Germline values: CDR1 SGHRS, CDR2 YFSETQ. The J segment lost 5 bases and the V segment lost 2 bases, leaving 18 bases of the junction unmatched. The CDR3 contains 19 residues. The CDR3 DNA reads TGCGCCAGCAGCTTTGGCCTAGCGGGACATGGTCCGTCACAAGATACGCAGTATTTT. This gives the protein CASSFGLAGHGPSQDTQYF.

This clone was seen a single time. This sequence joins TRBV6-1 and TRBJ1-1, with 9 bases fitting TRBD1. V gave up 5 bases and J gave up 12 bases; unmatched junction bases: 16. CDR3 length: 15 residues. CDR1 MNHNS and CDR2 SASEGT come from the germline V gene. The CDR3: CASSPIAATGGATFF. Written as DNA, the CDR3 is TGTGCCAGCAGTCCCATCGCGGCGACAGGGGGAGCAACTTTCTTT.

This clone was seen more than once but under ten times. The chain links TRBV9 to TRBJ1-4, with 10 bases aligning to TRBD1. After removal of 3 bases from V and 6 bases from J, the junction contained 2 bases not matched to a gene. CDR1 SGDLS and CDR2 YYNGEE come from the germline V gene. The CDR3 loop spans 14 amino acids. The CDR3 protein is CASSETGGYEKLFF. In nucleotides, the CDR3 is TGTGCCAGCAGCGAGACAGGGGGCTATGAAAAACTGTTTTTT.

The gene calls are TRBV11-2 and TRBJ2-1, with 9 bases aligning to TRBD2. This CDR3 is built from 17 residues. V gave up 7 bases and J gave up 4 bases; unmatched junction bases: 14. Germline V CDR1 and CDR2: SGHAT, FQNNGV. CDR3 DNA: TGTGCCAGCACCCCGTTCCCGACTAGCGGACCGTACAATGAGCAGTTCTTC. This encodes CASTPFPTSGPYNEQFF.

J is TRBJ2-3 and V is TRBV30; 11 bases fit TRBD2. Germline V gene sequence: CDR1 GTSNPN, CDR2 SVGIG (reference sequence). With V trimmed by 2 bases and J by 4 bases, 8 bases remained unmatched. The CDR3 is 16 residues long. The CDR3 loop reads CAWSLAGGRWADTQYF. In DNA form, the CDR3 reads TGTGCCTGGAGTCTAGCGGGAGGTAGATGGGCAGATACGCAGTATTTT.

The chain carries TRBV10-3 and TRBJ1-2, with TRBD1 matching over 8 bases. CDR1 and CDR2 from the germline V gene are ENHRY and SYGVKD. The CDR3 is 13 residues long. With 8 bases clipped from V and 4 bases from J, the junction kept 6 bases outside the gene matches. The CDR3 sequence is CAISTGAPYGYTF. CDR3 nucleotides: TGTGCCATCTCGACAGGGGCACCCTATGGCTACACCTTC.